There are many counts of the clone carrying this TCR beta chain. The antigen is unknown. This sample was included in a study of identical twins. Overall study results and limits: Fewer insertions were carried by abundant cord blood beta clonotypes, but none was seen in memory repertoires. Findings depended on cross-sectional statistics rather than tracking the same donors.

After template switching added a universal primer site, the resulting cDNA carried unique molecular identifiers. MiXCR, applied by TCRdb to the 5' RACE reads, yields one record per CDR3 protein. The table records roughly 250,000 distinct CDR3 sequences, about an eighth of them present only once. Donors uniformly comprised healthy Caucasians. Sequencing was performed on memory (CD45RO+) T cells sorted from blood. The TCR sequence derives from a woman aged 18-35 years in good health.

This chain's CDR3 is CASSRTGGSNQPQHF. CDR3 DNA: TGTGCCAGCAGCCGCACAGGGGGTTCCAATCAGCCCCAGCATTTT. The chain carries TRBV5-8 and TRBJ1-5; 8 bases map to TRBD1. Germline-derived CDR1 and CDR2 are SGHTS and YDEGEE. The CDR3 contains 15 residues. J lost 3 bases, V lost 4 bases, and 6 bases had no gene match. The full variable domain, completed using reference TRBV5-8 and TRBJ1-5, is EAGVTQSPTHLIKTRGQQATLRCSPISGHTSVYWYQQALGLGLQFLLWYDEGEERNRGNFPPRFSGRQFPNYSSELNVNALELEDSALYLCASSRTGGSNQPQHFGDGTRLSIL.